This TCR beta chain was identified in a study of blood T cell repertoires in COVID-19 (dated by TCRdb to the early 2020s). Broadly, across the study: Samples covering the acute and convalescent phases of COVID-19 were provided by collaborators in the United States, Italy and Spain. The prospective study material was composed of cDNA or gDNA derived from T cells, B-cell-depleted T cells, or PBMCs. Subjects who had been exposed to COVID-19, were actively infected with it, or had recovered from it provided the deeply sampled blood TCRbeta repertoires that made up the dataset. A freely available public database, intended as a resource for researchers studying the immune response to SARS-CoV-2, is where the repertoires were released. Samples came from the ongoing ImmuneRACE study (first 160 participants) plus 1,254 subjects from 6 global collaborators. Nearly every sample came with metadata listing a de-identified subject ID, COVID-19 status, age in years and sex. Where available, HLA class I and class II types were obtained from metadata supplied by the sample provider rather than from assay-based typing.

This clone was detected only a few times. It has no known antigen specificity. Within one base of it there is no much larger clone, and no base qualities were kept. TCRbeta CDR3 regions were amplified from genomic DNA by means of the immunoSEQ Assay, a bias-controlled multiplex PCR. The paper's processing steps were these. The number of nucleated cells in each sample was estimated from the amplification of reference gene primers within the assay. To quantify the absolute abundance of each unique TCRbeta CDR3 rearrangement, sequence reads were collapsed and filtered. For each sample, productive Simpson clonality was calculated as the square root of Simpson's diversity index across productive rearrangements. TCRdb obtained this table from immuneACCESS and retained in-frame rearrangements with V and J assigned. These tables miss some clones; where compared with another copy, unresolved V genes account for less than half of the shortfall, and the remainder is unexplained. V and J calls and clone size are as listed in that table; D and trimming were resolved from the DNA. In all, the sample holds about 50,000 clones, and 84% of those were seen once. Approximately 10% of the sample lies in the top ten.

Collaborating institutions collected whole blood in K2EDTA tubes following their own protocols. For TCRbeta analysis, collaborator samples were shipped as frozen whole blood, as isolated PBMCs, or as DNA extracted from either sample type. The study at large found these results: The amount of clinical and demographic metadata varied by source and participant and was provided uncurated.

The receptor comes from a man in his 60s with acute or convalescent COVID-19. Sequencing was carried out using peripheral blood.

The encoded CDR3 is CASSRGLGYGYTF. The sequence in DNA is TGTGCCAGCAGCAGGGGGCTTGGCTATGGCTACACCTTC. Recombination joined TRBV12-3 or TRBV12-4 with TRBJ1-2, with 8 junctional bases fitting TRBD1. From its cysteine to its phenylalanine, the CDR3 spans 13 amino acids. Here the CDR3 DNA is all that survives: 39 bases in frame from base 1. For this chain, trimming is 6 bases at the V end and 4 bases at the J end, and the number of junction bases without a gene match is 4.